What follows are 10 T cell receptor beta chains derived from one specimen sequenced in a study of chemoradiotherapy in HPV16-positive cancers. Produced via immunoSEQ multiplex PCR; TCRdb's table is partial and in-frame only. The profile covers around 16,000 clones, with 60% to 80% appearing a single time and 9.5% to 12% taken by the ten largest. Sampling was done from a patient who underwent chemoradiotherapy. The receptors derive from a human donor with HPV-associated anogenital cancer.

This clone turned up a few times. The chain recombines TRBV7-6 with TRBJ2-2; the D gene is possibly TRBD2 (6 bases). Trimming pared 5 bases from V and 1 base from J, leaving 8 bases between. The V gene's germline CDR1 is SGHVS and CDR2 FNYEAQ. The CDR3 has 14 amino acids. The CDR3, as DNA: TGTGCCAGCAGCCTGGGACTGAACACCGGGGAGCTGTTTTTT. This codes for CASSLGLNTGELFF.

V usage is TRBV7-9 and J usage is TRBJ1-5, with D unresolved. CDR1 and CDR2 (germline): SEHNR, FQNEAQ (reference sequence). The ends were cut back, 1 base at V and 5 bases at J, with 6 bases in the middle. CDR3 length equals 13 residues. The CDR3 DNA follows: TGTGCCAGCAGCTTAGGTAGGGATCAGCCCCAGCATTTT. It translates to CASSLGRDQPQHF.

The chain joins TRBV28 to TRBJ2-5; D may correspond to TRBD1 or TRBD2 (5 bases each). Germline V gives CDR1 MDHEN, CDR2 SYDVKM. The V end lost 1 base, the J end lost 2 bases, and 11 bases lay between the germline ends. The length of the CDR3 is 15 residues. DNA for the CDR3: TGTGCCAGCAGTTTATTGGGGCTAGCACAAGAGACCCAGTACTTC. Translating gives CASSLLGLAQETQYF.

This clone was seen only a few times. This chain uses TRBV2 with TRBJ1-2; D may be TRBD1 (5 bases). The CDR3 spans 12 residues. V lost 7 bases, J lost 3 bases, and 9 bases lay in between. The germline V gene encodes CDR1 SNHLY and CDR2 FYNNEI. CDR3 DNA sequence: TGTGCCAGCATGGGGGAATACTATGGCTACACCTTC. As protein: CASMGEYYGYTF. The whole variable domain, filled in from reference TRBV2 and TRBJ1-2, reads EPEVTQTPSHQVTQMGQEVILRCVPISNHLYFYWYRQILGQKVEFLVSFYNNEISEKSEIFDDQFSVERPDGSNFTLKIRSTKLEDSAMYFCASMGEYYGYTFGSGTRLTVV.

This rearrangement joins TRBV5-1 to TRBJ1-4, with 8 bases that match TRBD1. V was pared by 4 bases and J by 0 bases, with 2 bases of the junction left unmatched. Looked up from germline, CDR1 is SGHRS and CDR2 is YFSETQ. The CDR3 spans 15 residues. In DNA, the CDR3 is TGCGCCAGCAGCCCGGGACAGGCAACTAATGAAAAACTGTTTTTT. Translated: CASSPGQATNEKLFF. Full variable domain (rest looked up from reference TRBV5-1 and TRBJ1-4): KAGVTQTPRYLIKTRGQQVTLSCSPISGHRSVSWYQQTPGQGLQFLFEYFSETQRNKGNFPGRFSGRQFSNSRSEMNVSTLELGDSALYLCASSPGQATNEKLFFGSGTQLSVL.

V usage is TRBV7-9 and J usage is TRBJ1-5; D remains ambiguous. Trimming took 5 bases from V and 0 from J, leaving 2 bases between them. Germline-derived CDR1 and CDR2 are SEHNR and FQNEAQ (reference sequence). The CDR3 length is 12 residues. CDR3 in DNA: TGTGCCAGCAGCGATAGCAATCAGCCCCAGCATTTT. Amino acid sequence: CASSDSNQPQHF.

V is TRBV5-1 and J is TRBJ2-4; the D is unclear. This CDR3 spans 13 amino acids. Trimming removed 4 bases at V and 7 bases at J, with 12 bases between. Germline V gives CDR1 SGHRS, CDR2 YFSETQ. In DNA, the CDR3 is TGCGCCAGCAGCAGACTGGGTGGCAACATTCAGTACTTC. Translated: CASSRLGGNIQYF.

This clone was seen more than once but under ten times. The J gene is TRBJ1-3, the V gene TRBV4-2; no clear D gene. The CDR3 is 14 amino acids. The V and J ends lost 1 base and 8 bases respectively, with 12 bases between them. Germline V gene lookup returns CDR1 LGHNA and CDR2 YNFKEQ. The chain's CDR3 is CASSQAGGRDTIYF. The CDR3 DNA sequence: TGTGCCAGCAGCCAAGCGGGAGGGAGGGACACCATATATTTT.

The rearrangement uses TRBV2 and TRBJ2-3; TRBD1 matches at 9 bases. Per the germline V gene, CDR1 is SNHLY and CDR2 is FYNNEI. Germline trimming cut 8 bases from V and 6 bases from J; bases unmatched to any gene: 3. This CDR3 comprises 12 residues. CDR3 region: CASDRGLDTQYF. In DNA, the CDR3 is TGTGCCAGCGACAGGGGGTTGGATACGCAGTATTTT.

The chain links TRBV23-1 to TRBJ1-1; D may be TRBD1 (5 bases). TRBV23-1 is designated an ORF whose function remains uncertain. CDR3 length: 21 amino acids. Deletions cut 0 bases from V and 4 bases from J, with 30 bases between. CDR3 protein: CASSQSRGLPSKCGGSTEAFF. For the CDR3, the DNA is TGCGCCAGCAGTCAATCTCGGGGGTTGCCCAGCAAGTGTGGGGGAAGCACTGAAGCTTTCTTT.